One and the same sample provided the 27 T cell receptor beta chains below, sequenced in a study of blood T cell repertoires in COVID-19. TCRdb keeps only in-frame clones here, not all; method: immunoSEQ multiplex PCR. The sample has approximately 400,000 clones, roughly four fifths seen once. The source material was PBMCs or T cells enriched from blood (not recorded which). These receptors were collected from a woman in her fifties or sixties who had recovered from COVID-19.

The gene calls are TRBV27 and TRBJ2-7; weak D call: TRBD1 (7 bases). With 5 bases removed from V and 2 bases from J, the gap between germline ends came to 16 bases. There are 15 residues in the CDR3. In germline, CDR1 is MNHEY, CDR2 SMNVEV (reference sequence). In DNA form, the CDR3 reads TGTGCCAGCAGTGCAACCAGGGGGGCTACCTACGAGCAGTACTTC. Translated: CASSATRGATYEQYF.

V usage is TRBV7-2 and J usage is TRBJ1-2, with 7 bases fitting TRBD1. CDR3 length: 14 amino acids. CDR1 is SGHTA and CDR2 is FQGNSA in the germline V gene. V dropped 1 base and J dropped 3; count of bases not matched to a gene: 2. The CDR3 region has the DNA TGTGCCAGCAGCTTAGGACAGGGTGACTATGGCTACACCTTC. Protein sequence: CASSLGQGDYGYTF.

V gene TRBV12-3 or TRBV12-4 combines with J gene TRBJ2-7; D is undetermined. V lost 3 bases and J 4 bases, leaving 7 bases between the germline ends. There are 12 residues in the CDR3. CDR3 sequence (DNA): TGTGCCAGCAGTTTCCATACTTACGAGCAGTACTTC. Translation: CASSFHTYEQYF.

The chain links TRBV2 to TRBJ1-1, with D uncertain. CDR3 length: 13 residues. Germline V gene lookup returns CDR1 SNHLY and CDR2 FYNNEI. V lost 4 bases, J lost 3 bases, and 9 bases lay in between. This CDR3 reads CASSVRQDTEAFF. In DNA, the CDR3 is TGTGCCAGCAGTGTGCGGCAAGACACTGAAGCTTTCTTT.

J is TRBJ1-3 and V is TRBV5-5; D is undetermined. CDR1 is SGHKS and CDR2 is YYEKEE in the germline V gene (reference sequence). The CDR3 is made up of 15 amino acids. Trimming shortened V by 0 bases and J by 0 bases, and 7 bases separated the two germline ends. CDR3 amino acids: CASSLEQSSGNTIYF. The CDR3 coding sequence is TGTGCCAGCAGCTTGGAACAGAGCTCTGGAAACACCATATATTTT.

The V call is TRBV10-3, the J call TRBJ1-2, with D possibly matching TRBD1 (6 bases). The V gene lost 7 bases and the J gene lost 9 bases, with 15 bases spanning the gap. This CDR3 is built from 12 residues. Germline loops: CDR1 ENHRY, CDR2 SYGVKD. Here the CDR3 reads CAINYRVSSYTF. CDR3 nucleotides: TGTGCCATCAATTACAGGGTAAGTAGCTACACCTTC.

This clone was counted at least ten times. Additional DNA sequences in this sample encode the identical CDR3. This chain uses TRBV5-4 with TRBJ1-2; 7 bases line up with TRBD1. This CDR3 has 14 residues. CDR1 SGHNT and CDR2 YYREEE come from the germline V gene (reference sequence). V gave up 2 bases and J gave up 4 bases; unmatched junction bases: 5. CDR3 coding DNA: TGTGCCAGCAGCTTTTCGACAGGGAGCTATGGCTACACCTTC. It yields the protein CASSFSTGSYGYTF. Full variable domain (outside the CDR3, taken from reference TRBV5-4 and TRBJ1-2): ETGVTQSPTHLIKTRGQQVTLRCSSQSGHNTVSWYQQALGQGPQFIFQYYREEENGRGNFPPRFSGLQFPNYSSELNVNALELDDSALYLCASSFSTGSYGYTFGSGTRLTVV.

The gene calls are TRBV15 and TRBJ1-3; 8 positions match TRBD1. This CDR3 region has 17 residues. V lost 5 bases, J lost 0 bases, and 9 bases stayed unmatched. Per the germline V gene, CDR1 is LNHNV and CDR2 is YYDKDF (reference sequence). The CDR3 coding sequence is TGTGCCACCAGCGAAACCGGGACAGGTTTCTCTGGAAACACCATATATTTT. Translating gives CATSETGTGFSGNTIYF.

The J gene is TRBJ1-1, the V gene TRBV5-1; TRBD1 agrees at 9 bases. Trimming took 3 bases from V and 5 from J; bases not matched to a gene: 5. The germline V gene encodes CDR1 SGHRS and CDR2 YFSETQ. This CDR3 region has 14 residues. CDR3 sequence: CASSSWTGETEAFF. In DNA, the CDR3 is TGCGCCAGCAGCTCCTGGACAGGGGAAACTGAAGCTTTCTTT.

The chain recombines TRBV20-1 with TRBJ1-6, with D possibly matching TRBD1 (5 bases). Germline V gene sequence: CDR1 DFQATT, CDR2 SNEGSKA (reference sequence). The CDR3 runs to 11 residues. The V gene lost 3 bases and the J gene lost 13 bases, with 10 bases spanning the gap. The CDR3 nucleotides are TGCAGTGCTAGGGGGGGGATTCCCCTCCACTTT. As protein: CSARGGIPLHF.

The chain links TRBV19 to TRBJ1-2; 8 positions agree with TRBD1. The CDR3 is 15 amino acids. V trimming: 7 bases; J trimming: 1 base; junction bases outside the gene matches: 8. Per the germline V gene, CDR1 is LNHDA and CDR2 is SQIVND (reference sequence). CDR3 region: CASTPTGTGNYGYTF. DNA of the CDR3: TGTGCCAGTACCCCTACTGGGACAGGTAACTATGGCTACACCTTC.

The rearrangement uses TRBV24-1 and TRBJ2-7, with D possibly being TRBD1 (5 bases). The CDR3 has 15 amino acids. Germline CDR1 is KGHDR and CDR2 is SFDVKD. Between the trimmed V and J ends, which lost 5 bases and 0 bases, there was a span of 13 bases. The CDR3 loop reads CATSVNRSLSYEQYF. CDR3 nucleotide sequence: TGTGCCACCAGTGTTAACAGGTCCCTCTCCTACGAGCAGTACTTC.

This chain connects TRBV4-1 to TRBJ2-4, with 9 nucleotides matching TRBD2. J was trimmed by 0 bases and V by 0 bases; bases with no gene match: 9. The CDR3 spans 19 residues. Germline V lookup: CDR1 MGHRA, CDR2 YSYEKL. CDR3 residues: CASSQDLPSGILAKNIQYF. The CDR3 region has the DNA TGCGCCAGCAGCCAAGATCTCCCTAGCGGGATTCTAGCCAAAAACATTCAGTACTTC.

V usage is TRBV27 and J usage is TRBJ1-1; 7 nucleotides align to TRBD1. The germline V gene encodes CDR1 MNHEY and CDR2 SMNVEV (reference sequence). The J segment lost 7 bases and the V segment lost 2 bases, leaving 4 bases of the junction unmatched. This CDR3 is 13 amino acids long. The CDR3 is CASSLTTGLEAFF. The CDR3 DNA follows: TGTGCCAGCAGTTTAACGACAGGGCTTGAAGCTTTCTTT.

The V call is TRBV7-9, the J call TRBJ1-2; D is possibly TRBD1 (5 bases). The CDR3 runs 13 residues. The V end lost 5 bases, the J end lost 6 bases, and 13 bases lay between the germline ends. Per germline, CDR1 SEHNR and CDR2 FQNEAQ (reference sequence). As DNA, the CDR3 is TGTGCCAGCAGCCATGACAGCCCCCATGGCTACACCTTC. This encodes CASSHDSPHGYTF.

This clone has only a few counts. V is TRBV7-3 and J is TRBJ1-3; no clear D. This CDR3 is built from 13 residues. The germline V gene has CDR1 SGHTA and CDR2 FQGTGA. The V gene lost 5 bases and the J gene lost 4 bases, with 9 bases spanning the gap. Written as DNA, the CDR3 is TGTGCCAGCAGCCGAGCGCTCGGAAACACCATATATTTT. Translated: CASSRALGNTIYF.

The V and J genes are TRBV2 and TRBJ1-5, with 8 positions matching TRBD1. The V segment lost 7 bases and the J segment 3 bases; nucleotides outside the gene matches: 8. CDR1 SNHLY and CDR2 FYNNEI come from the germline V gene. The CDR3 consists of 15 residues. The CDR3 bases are TGTGCCAGCAAGGGGTCGACAGGGGTCAATCAGCCCCAGCATTTT. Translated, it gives CASKGSTGVNQPQHF.

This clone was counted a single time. CDR3 bases: TGTGCCAGTAGCCTCCTTGAGGGGCGGCGGGGTGGCTACACCTTC. Amino acids: CASSLLEGRRGGYTF. The genes are TRBV19 and TRBJ1-2; perhaps TRBD1 as D (5 bases). The CDR3 has 15 residues. V was pared by 6 bases and J by 7 bases, with 21 bases between. Germline lookup yields CDR1 LNHDA and CDR2 SQIVND (reference sequence).

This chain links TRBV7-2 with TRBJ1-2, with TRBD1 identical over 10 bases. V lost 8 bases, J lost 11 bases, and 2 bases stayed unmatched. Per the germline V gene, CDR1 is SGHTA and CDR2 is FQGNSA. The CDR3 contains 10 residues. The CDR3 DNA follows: TGTGCCAGCGGGACAGGGGAGTACACCTTC. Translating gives CASGTGEYTF.

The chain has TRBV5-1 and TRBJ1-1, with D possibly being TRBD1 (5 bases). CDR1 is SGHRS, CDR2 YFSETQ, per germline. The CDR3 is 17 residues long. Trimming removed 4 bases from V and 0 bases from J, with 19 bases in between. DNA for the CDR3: TGCGCCAGCAGCCTTCTCGGACTAGGGGAAGTGAACACTGAAGCTTTCTTT. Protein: CASSLLGLGEVNTEAFF.

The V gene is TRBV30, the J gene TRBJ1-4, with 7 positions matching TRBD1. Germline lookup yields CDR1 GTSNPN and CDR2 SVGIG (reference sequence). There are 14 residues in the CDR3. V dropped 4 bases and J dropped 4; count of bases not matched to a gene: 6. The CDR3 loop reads CAWNRNRGNEKLFF. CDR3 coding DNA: TGTGCCTGGAACCGGAACAGGGGTAATGAAAAACTGTTTTTT.

In DNA, the CDR3 is TGTGCCAGCAGCCCGGACTGGGGAACAGATACGCAGTATTTT. Translated, it gives CASSPDWGTDTQYF. The rearrangement links TRBV11-3 to TRBJ2-3, with D tentatively TRBD2 (5 bases). CDR1 SGHNT and CDR2 YENEEA come from the germline V gene. The length of the CDR3 is 14 residues. V lost 5 bases and J lost 3, with 12 bases in between.

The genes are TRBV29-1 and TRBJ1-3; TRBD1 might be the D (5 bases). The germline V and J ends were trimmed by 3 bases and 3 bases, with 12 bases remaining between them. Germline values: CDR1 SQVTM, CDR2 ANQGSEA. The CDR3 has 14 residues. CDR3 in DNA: TGCAGCGTTGAGTCAGGGAACGATGGAAACACCATATATTTT. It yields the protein CSVESGNDGNTIYF.

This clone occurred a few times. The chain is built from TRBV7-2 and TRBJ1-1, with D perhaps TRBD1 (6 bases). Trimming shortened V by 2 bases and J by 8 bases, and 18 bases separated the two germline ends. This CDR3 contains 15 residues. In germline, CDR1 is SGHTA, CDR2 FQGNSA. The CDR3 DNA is TGTGCCAGCAGCTTAAGGCCCGGGGGGGCACTCGAAGCTTTCTTT. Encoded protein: CASSLRPGGALEAFF.

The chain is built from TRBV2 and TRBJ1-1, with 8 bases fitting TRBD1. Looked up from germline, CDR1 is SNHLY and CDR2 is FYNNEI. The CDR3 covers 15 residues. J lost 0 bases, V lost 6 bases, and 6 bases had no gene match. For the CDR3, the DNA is TGTGCCAGCAGGAGTCGACAGGGGCTGAACACTGAAGCTTTCTTT. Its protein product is CASRSRQGLNTEAFF.

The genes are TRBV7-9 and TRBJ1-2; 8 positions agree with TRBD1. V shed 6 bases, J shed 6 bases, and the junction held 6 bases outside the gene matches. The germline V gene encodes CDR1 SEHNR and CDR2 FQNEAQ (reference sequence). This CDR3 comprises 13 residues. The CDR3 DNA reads TGTGCCAGCAGTCCCGGGACAGGACATGGCTACACCTTC. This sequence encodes CASSPGTGHGYTF.

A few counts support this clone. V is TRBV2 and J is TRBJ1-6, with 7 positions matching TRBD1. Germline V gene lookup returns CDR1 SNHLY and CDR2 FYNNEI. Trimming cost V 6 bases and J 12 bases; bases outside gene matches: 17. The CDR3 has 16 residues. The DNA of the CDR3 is TGTGCCAGCAGCGGACCCGACACAGGGGTAGTCGTACCCCTCCACTTT. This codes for CASSGPDTGVVVPLHF.